Sequencing of this TCR beta chain was carried out in a study of cytomegalovirus exposure and HLA in healthy donors. V was pared by 6 bases and J by 7 bases, with 22 bases between. Germline-derived CDR1 and CDR2 are MDHEN and SYDVKM. The CDR3 length is 15 residues. This PCR relied on a set of 60 Vbeta primers and 13 Jbeta primers. Produced via immunoSEQ multiplex PCR; TCRdb's table is partial and in-frame only. The sample consists of 150,000 to 200,000 clones, 75% of them appearing once. The chain links TRBV28 to TRBJ2-7, with a possible D match to TRBD2 (5 bases). Specimen: PBMCs. The receptor was isolated from a woman aged 40 to 49 in good health and CMV-seropositive. CDR3 amino acids: CASSRFGEFNREQYF. CDR3 sequence (DNA): TGTGCCAGCAGCCGTTTTGGGGAGTTCAATCGGGAGCAGTACTTC.